Following are 13 T cell receptor beta chains from one sample sequenced in a study of T cells after yellow fever vaccination. MiXCR, run by TCRdb on the 5' RACE reads, gives a single entry per CDR3 protein. The table has some 96,000 distinct CDR3 sequences, about 8.2% seen once. Sample: CD8+ T cells not binding an NS4B(214-222) dextramer, sorted from PBMCs, taken approximately 16 days after the first yellow fever vaccination. These receptors originate from a young man who received the YFV17D yellow fever vaccine.

This clonotype was detected a few times. The rearrangement joins TRBV5-1 to TRBJ1-2; D perhaps matches TRBD1 (5 bases). The germline V gene encodes CDR1 SGHRS and CDR2 YFSETQ. V was clipped by 1 base and J by 0 bases, with 16 bases between them. This CDR3 is built from 17 residues. The CDR3 spells CASSLSFATGANYGYTF. CDR3 in DNA: TGCGCCAGCAGCTTGAGTTTTGCTACAGGAGCTAACTATGGCTACACCTTC.

J is TRBJ1-1 and V is TRBV5-1; 7 nucleotides align to TRBD1. Trimming removed 2 bases from V and 3 bases from J; junction bases left unmatched: 7. Germline assignment: CDR1 SGHRS and CDR2 YFSETQ. The CDR3 loop spans 15 amino acids. The CDR3 protein is CASSFKQGTDTEAFF. The CDR3 DNA reads as TGCGCCAGCAGCTTCAAACAGGGGACCGACACTGAAGCTTTCTTT. The variable domain in full, with the rest retrieved from reference TRBV5-1 and TRBJ1-1, is KAGVTQTPRYLIKTRGQQVTLSCSPISGHRSVSWYQQTPGQGLQFLFEYFSETQRNKGNFPGRFSGRQFSNSRSEMNVSTLELGDSALYLCASSFKQGTDTEAFFGQGTRLTVV.

The chain has TRBV4-2 and TRBJ2-1; 7 nucleotides agree with TRBD2. Trimming at V came to 0 bases and at J to 4 bases, leaving 9 bases not matched to a gene. Germline V gene sequence: CDR1 LGHNA, CDR2 YNFKEQ. The length of the CDR3 is 17 residues. This chain's CDR3 is CASSQDVAGQHYNEQFF. CDR3 DNA sequence: TGTGCCAGCAGCCAAGATGTAGCGGGTCAGCATTACAATGAGCAGTTCTTC.

About this clonotype itself: A read error is possible here, since a much larger clone lies one base away. This chain uses TRBV29-1 with TRBJ2-1; the match to TRBD2 covers 8 bases. The CDR3 length is 16 residues. From germline, CDR1 is SQVTM and CDR2 ANQGSEA. The CDR3 reads CSVRGSGGSTYNGQFF. The CDR3 DNA follows: TGCAGCGTTCGGGGGTCGGGGGGGTCGACCTACAATGGGCAGTTCTTC.

CDR3 nucleotides: TGTGCCAGCAGTTTAGATTACGGGGGGGAAGAGACCCAGTACTTC. This translates into CASSLDYGGEETQYF. This chain uses TRBV12-3 or TRBV12-4 with TRBJ2-5; 8 bases agree with TRBD2. The V gene end was trimmed by 1 base and the J gene end by 3 bases; junction bases not matched to a gene: 4. The CDR3 totals 15 residues.

This clonotype came up a few times. This chain joins TRBV7-3 and TRBJ2-5; D gene ambiguous. The CDR3 extends over 14 amino acids. Between the trimmed V and J ends, which lost 2 bases and 3 bases, there was a span of 10 bases. The V gene's germline CDR1 is SGHTA and CDR2 FQGTGA. The CDR3 nucleotides read TGTGCCAGCAGCTTATCCGAAGGCGAAGAGACCCAGTACTTC. Its protein is CASSLSEGEETQYF.

This clonotype occurred a few times. The J gene is TRBJ2-2, the V gene TRBV7-8; possible D gene TRBD1, 5 bases. This CDR3 has 15 amino acids. Germline V gene data show CDR1 as SGHVS and CDR2 as FQNEAQ. V lost 3 bases and J lost 0, with 8 bases in between. In DNA form, the CDR3 reads TGTGCCAGCAGCTTCAGGGCCTCGAACACCGGGGAGCTGTTTTTT. The encoded protein is CASSFRASNTGELFF.

The J gene is TRBJ2-5, the V gene TRBV4-3, with D uncertain. From germline, CDR1 is LGHNA and CDR2 YSLEER. Trimming removed 0 bases from V and 4 bases from J, with 9 bases in between. This CDR3 has 14 residues. CDR3 amino acids: CASSQDERLETQYF. The DNA for the CDR3 is TGCGCCAGCAGCCAAGACGAAAGGCTAGAGACCCAGTACTTC.

The chain combines TRBV5-5 with TRBJ2-2; D is possibly TRBD2 (5 bases). The CDR3 has 16 residues. V lost 3 bases and J 3 bases, leaving 15 bases between the germline ends. Germline V gives CDR1 SGHKS, CDR2 YYEKEE (reference sequence). CDR3 bases: TGTGCCAGCAGCTCCTATTCGGACGGGGACACCGGGGAGCTGTTTTTT. Residues: CASSSYSDGDTGELFF.

The chain is built from TRBV5-4 and TRBJ2-2; D remains ambiguous. Per the germline V gene, CDR1 is SGHNT and CDR2 is YYREEE (reference sequence). Trimming removed 0 bases at V and 4 bases at J, with 13 bases between. This CDR3 comprises 16 residues. CDR3 loop: CASSLEAWSPTGELFF. The CDR3 DNA is TGTGCCAGCAGCTTGGAGGCCTGGTCCCCCACCGGGGAGCTGTTTTTT.

Many counts were recorded for this clonotype. The rearrangement uses TRBV10-3 and TRBJ2-2; D is unresolved. Trimming shortened V by 7 bases and J by 1 base, and 7 bases separated the two germline ends. This CDR3 is 13 amino acids long. Germline V gene sequence: CDR1 ENHRY, CDR2 SYGVKD. The CDR3 spells CAITAENTGELFF. In nucleotides, the CDR3 is TGTGCCATCACGGCGGAGAACACCGGGGAGCTGTTTTTT.

The chain employs TRBV5-6 and TRBJ1-1; no clear D. Trimming took 2 bases from V and 3 from J, leaving 14 bases between them. The CDR3 is made up of 15 amino acids. Germline values: CDR1 SGHDT, CDR2 YYEEEE. The DNA for the CDR3 is TGTGCCAGCAGCTTTAATCCCGAATCGCACACTGAAGCTTTCTTT. Translated, it gives CASSFNPESHTEAFF.

The table lists this clonotype with many counts. The chain employs TRBV27 and TRBJ2-6; possibly TRBD2 for D (5 bases). Trimming took 3 bases from V and 3 from J, leaving 9 bases between them. The germline V gene encodes CDR1 MNHEY and CDR2 SMNVEV (reference sequence). This CDR3 contains 15 residues. CDR3 amino acids: CASSFSGSGANVLTF. The DNA of the CDR3 is TGTGCCAGCAGTTTTTCGGGAAGTGGGGCCAACGTCCTGACTTTC. The full variable domain, its missing parts supplied by reference TRBV27 and TRBJ2-6, is EAQVTQNPRYLITVTGKKLTVTCSQNMNHEYMSWYRQDPGLGLRQIYYSMNVEVTDKGDVPEGYKVSRKEKRNFPLILESPSPNQTSLYFCASSFSGSGANVLTFGAGSRLTVL.